This T cell receptor beta chain appears in the sequencing data of a study of technical replicates of blood from a handful of donors. This CDR3 has 15 residues. Germline CDR1 SGHNT, CDR2 YENEEA. Trimming stripped 5 bases from V and 0 bases from J, with 8 bases between. TCRdb keeps only in-frame clones here, not all; method: immunoSEQ multiplex PCR. The sample consists of tens of thousands of clones, approximately 90% of them appearing once. Sequencing was performed on T cells isolated from PBMCs. The rearrangement links TRBV11-3 to TRBJ2-6, with D possibly matching TRBD2 (5 bases). This TCR was recovered from a human donor in good health. CDR3 amino acids: CASSPGLSGANVLTF. CDR3 nucleotide sequence: TGTGCCAGCAGCCCCGGACTCTCTGGGGCCAACGTCCTGACTTTC.